This T cell receptor (beta chain) was sequenced in a study of tumor-infiltrating lymphocytes in oesophageal squamous cell carcinoma. TCRdb recomputed calls from the PCR reads with MiXCR, one row per CDR3 protein. The sample has 9,500 to 12,000 distinct CDR3 sequences; around 58% are singletons. The CDR3 is 15 residues long, counting both termini. Germline CDR1 is SGHVS and CDR2 is FNYEAQ. This clonotype has a single count. The final CDR3 position lacks the conserved phenylalanine or tryptophan, pointing to a likely read error. It is unclear where the CDR3 begins or ends on the DNA, so no DNA is shown, and the CDR3 is as TCRdb lists it.

This TCR was recovered from a male donor with esophageal squamous cell carcinoma. The specimen sequenced was esophageal tumor tissue. This chain uses TRBV7-6 with TRBJ2-1. The CDR3 sequence: CASSFQYSYEQYFGS.